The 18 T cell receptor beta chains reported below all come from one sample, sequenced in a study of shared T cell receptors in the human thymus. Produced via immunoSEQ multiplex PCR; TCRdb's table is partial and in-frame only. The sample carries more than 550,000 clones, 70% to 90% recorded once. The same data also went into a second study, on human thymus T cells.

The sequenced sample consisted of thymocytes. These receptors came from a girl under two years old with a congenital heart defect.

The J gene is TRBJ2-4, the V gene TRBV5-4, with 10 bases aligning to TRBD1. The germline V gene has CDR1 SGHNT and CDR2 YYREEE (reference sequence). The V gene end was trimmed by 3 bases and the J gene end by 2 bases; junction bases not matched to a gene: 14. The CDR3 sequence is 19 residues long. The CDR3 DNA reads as TGTGCCAGCAGCTCGACAGGGGGCCCTCAAACCTTTCCCAAAAACATTCAGTACTTC. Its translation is CASSSTGGPQTFPKNIQYF.

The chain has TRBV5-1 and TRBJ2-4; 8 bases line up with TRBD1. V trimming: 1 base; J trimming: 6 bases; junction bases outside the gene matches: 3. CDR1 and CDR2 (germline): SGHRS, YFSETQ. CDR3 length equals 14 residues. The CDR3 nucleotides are TGCGCCAGCAGCTTGATCGACAGGGGAAACATTCAGTACTTC. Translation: CASSLIDRGNIQYF.

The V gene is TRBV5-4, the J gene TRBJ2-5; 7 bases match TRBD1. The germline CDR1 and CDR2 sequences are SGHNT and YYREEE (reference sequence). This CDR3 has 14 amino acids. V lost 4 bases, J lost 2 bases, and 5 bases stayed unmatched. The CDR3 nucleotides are TGTGCCAGCAGCAAAGGGACAGATCAAGAGACCCAGTACTTC. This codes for CASSKGTDQETQYF.

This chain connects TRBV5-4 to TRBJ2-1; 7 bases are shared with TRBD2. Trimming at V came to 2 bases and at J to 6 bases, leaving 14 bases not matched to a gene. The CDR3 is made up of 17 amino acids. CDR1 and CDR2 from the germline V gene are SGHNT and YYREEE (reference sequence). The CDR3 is CASSFKGLQRGGNEQFF. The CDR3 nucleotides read TGTGCCAGCAGCTTCAAAGGCCTCCAGCGGGGAGGCAATGAGCAGTTCTTC.

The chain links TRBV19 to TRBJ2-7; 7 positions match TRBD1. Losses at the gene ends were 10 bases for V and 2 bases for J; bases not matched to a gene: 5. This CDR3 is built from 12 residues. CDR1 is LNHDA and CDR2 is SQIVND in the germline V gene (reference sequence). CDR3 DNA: TGTGCCACCTTAGACAGGGCCTACGAGCAGTACTTC. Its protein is CATLDRAYEQYF.

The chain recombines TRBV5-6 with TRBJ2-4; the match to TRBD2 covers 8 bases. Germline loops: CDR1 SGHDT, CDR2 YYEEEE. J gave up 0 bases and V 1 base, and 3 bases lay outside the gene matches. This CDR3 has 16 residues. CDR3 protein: CASSLRGGLAKNIQYF. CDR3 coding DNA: TGTGCCAGCAGCTTGCGGGGGGGACTAGCCAAAAACATTCAGTACTTC.

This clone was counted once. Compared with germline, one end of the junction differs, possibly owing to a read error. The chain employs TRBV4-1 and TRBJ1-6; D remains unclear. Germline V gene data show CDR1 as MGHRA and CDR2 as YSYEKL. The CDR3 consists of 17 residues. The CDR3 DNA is TGCGCCAGCAGCCAAGTCCCACCCCGTTGTCGCTATTCCCCCCTCCACTTT. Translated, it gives CASSQVPPRCRYSPLHF.

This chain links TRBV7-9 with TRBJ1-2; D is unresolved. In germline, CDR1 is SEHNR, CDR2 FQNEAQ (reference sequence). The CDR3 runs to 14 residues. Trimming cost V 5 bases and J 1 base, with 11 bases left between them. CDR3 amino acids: CASSMRHLNYGYTF. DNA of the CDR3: TGTGCCAGCAGCATGAGACACCTTAACTATGGCTACACCTTC.

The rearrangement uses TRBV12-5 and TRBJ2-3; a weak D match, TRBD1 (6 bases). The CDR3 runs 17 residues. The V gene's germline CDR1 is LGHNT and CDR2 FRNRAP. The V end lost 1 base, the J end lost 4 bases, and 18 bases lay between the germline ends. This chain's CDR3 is CASGLGLGAIPPDTQYF. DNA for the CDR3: TGTGCTAGTGGTTTGGGACTGGGGGCAATCCCCCCAGATACGCAGTATTTT.

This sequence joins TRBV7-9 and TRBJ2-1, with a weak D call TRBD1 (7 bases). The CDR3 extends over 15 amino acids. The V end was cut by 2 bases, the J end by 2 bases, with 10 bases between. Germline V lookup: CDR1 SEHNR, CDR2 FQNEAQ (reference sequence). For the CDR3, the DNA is TGTGCCAGCAGCTTACAGGGGGGACCCTACAATGAGCAGTTCTTC. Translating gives CASSLQGGPYNEQFF. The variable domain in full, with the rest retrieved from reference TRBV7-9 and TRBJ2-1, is DTGVSQNPRHKITKRGQNVTFRCDPISEHNRLYWYRQTLGQGPEFLTYFQNEAQLEKSRLLSDRFSAERPKGSFSTLEIQRTEQGDSAMYLCASSLQGGPYNEQFFGPGTRLTVL.

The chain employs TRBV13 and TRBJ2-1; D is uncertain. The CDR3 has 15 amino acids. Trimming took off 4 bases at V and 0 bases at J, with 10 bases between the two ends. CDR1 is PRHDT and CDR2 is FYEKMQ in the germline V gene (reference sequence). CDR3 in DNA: TGTGCCAGCAGCTCCCGGTGGAGCTCCTACAATGAGCAGTTCTTC. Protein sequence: CASSSRWSSYNEQFF.

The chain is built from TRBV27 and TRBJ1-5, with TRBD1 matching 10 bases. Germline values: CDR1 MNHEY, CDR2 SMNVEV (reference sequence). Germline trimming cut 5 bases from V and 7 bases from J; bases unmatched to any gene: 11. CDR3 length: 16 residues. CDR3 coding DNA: TGTGCCAGCAGTAACACGACAGGGGGCACGGGCCAGCCCCAGCATTTT. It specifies CASSNTTGGTGQPQHF.

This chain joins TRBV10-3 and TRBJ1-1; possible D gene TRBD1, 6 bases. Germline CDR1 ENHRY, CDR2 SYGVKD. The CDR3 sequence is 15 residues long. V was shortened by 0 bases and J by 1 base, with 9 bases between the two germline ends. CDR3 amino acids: CAISESGHENTEAFF. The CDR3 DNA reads TGTGCCATCAGTGAGTCGGGACACGAGAACACTGAAGCTTTCTTT.

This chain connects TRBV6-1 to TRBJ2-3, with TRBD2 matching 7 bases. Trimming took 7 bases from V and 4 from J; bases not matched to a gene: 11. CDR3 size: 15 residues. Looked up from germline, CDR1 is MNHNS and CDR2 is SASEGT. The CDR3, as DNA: TGTGCCAGCATCGGCGGGGGATGGGGCCCAGATACGCAGTATTTT. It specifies CASIGGGWGPDTQYF.

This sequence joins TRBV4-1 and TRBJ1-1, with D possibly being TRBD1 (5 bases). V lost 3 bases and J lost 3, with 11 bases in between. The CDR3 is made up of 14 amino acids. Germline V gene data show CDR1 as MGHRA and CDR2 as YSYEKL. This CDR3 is CASSQWAGDTEAFF. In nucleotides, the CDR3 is TGCGCCAGCAGCCAGTGGGCGGGGGACACTGAAGCTTTCTTT.

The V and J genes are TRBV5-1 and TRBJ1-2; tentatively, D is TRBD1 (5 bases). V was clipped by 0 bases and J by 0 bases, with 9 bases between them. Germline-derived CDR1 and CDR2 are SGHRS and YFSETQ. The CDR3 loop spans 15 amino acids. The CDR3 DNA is TGCGCCAGCAGCTTGGCAGGGTTAACTAACTATGGCTACACCTTC. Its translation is CASSLAGLTNYGYTF. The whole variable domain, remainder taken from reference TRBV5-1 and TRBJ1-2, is KAGVTQTPRYLIKTRGQQVTLSCSPISGHRSVSWYQQTPGQGLQFLFEYFSETQRNKGNFPGRFSGRQFSNSRSEMNVSTLELGDSALYLCASSLAGLTNYGYTFGSGTRLTVV.

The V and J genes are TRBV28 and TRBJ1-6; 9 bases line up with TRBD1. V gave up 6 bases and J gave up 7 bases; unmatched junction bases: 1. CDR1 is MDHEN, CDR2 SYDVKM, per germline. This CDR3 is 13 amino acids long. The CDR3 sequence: CASRDRGNSPLHF. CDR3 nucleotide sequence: TGTGCCAGCAGGGACAGGGGAAATTCACCCCTCCACTTT.

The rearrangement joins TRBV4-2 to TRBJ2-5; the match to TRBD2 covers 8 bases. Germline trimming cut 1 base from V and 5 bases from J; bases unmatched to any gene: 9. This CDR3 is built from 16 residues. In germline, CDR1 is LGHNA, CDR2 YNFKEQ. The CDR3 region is CASSQGRGGPGETQYF. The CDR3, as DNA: TGTGCCAGCAGCCAAGGCCGGGGGGGTCCCGGGGAGACCCAGTACTTC.